Listed below are T cell receptor beta chains from one sample, sequenced in a study of vaccination effects on CD4 cells after COVID-19. Clones were sequenced by immunoSEQ multiplex PCR, and TCRdb holds only the in-frame ones, with some missing. The data hold about 73,000 clones, with 60% to 75% observed a single time. These receptors' antigens are unknown. Material: CD4+ T cells from PBMCs cultured with HCoV-NL63 spike peptides, obtained before COVID-19 vaccination. Receptor source: a human donor who received a COVID-19 vaccine. CDR3s include the opening cysteine and the closing phenylalanine or tryptophan. The D gene is left open where the match is weak. The size field is filled for only some rows; it gives once, few, many or a size class.

D gene: TRBD1
V gene: TRBV18
clone size: -
J gene: TRBJ2-2
CDR3 protein: CASSWTGAGELFF
CDR3 DNA: TGTGCCAGCTCTTGGACAGGCGCCGGGGAGCTGTTTTTT

D gene: -
V gene: TRBV6-6
clone size: -
J gene: TRBJ1-1
CDR3 protein: CASSREGGILRTEAFF
CDR3 DNA: TGTGCCAGCAGCAGGGAGGGGGGGATTCTAAGGACTGAAGCTTTCTTT

D gene: TRBD1
V gene: TRBV12-5
clone size: -
J gene: TRBJ1-3
CDR3 protein: CASGLIAFTGGSGNTIYF
CDR3 DNA: TGTGCTAGTGGTTTGATCGCCTTCACAGGGGGCTCTGGAAACACCATATATTTT

D gene: -
V gene: TRBV6-5
clone size: -
J gene: TRBJ2-5
CDR3 protein: CASSYSWGETQYF
CDR3 DNA: TGTGCCAGCAGTTACTCGTGGGGTGAGACCCAGTACTTC

D gene: -
V gene: TRBV10-3
clone size: -
J gene: TRBJ1-5
CDR3 protein: CAIGGGSSNQPQHF
CDR3 DNA: TGTGCCATCGGGGGGGGAAGCAGCAATCAGCCCCAGCATTTT

D gene: -
V gene: TRBV2
clone size: -
J gene: TRBJ2-1
CDR3 protein: CASSAESLGYNEQFF
CDR3 DNA: TGTGCCAGCAGTGCAGAGAGCTTAGGTTACAATGAGCAGTTCTTC

D gene: -
V gene: TRBV24-1
clone size: -
J gene: TRBJ1-3
CDR3 protein: CATSDLQIGGSGNTIYF
CDR3 DNA: TGTGCCACCAGTGATTTGCAAATTGGGGGGTCTGGAAACACCATATATTTT

D gene: -
V gene: TRBV5-1
clone size: -
J gene: TRBJ2-3
CDR3 protein: CASSLAPAGSTDTQYF
CDR3 DNA: TGCGCCAGCAGCTTGGCCCCAGCAGGGAGCACAGATACGCAGTATTTT

D gene: -
V gene: TRBV7-3
clone size: -
J gene: TRBJ1-3
CDR3 protein: CASSPGTYGNTIYF
CDR3 DNA: TGTGCCAGCAGCCCTGGGACGTATGGAAACACCATATATTTT

D gene: TRBD2
V gene: TRBV24-1
clone size: -
J gene: TRBJ2-3
CDR3 protein: CATSDPRGGADTQYF
CDR3 DNA: TGTGCCACCAGTGATCCGCGGGGGGGGGCAGATACGCAGTATTTT

D gene: TRBD2
V gene: TRBV4-1
clone size: -
J gene: TRBJ2-2
CDR3 protein: CASSQGLAGGRITGELFF
CDR3 DNA: TGCGCCAGCAGCCAGGGACTAGCGGGGGGAAGGATCACCGGGGAGCTGTTTTTT

D gene: -
V gene: TRBV10-2
clone size: -
J gene: TRBJ2-1
CDR3 protein: CASSEKLLGYNEQFF
CDR3 DNA: TGCGCCAGCAGTGAAAAGTTGCTCGGCTACAATGAGCAGTTCTTC

D gene: -
V gene: TRBV7-2
clone size: -
J gene: TRBJ2-3
CDR3 protein: CASSPQGGEYTQYF
CDR3 DNA: TGTGCCAGCAGCCCTCAGGGCGGAGAATATACGCAGTATTTT

D gene: TRBD1
V gene: TRBV4-2
clone size: -
J gene: TRBJ2-1
CDR3 protein: CASSQDLRTGASSNEQFF
CDR3 DNA: TGTGCCAGCAGCCAAGATCTCCGGACAGGTGCTTCGAGCAATGAGCAGTTCTTC

D gene: TRBD2
V gene: TRBV7-2
clone size: once
J gene: TRBJ2-1
CDR3 protein: CASSSPGLAGGFEQFF
CDR3 DNA: TGTGCCAGCAGCTCCCCCGGACTAGCGGGGGGATTTGAGCAGTTCTTC

D gene: -
V gene: TRBV7-2
clone size: -
J gene: TRBJ1-1
CDR3 protein: CASSLPRGRGTEAFF
CDR3 DNA: TGTGCCAGCAGCCTACCTCGGGGGCGCGGCACTGAAGCTTTCTTT

D gene: -
V gene: TRBV9
clone size: -
J gene: TRBJ2-3
CDR3 protein: CASSVGGTDTQYF
CDR3 DNA: TGTGCCAGCAGCGTAGGTGGCACAGATACGCAGTATTTT

D gene: -
V gene: TRBV18
clone size: -
J gene: TRBJ2-3
CDR3 protein: CASSPLSDRTDTQYF
CDR3 DNA: TGTGCCAGCTCACCATTGTCTGACCGCACAGATACGCAGTATTTT

D gene: -
V gene: TRBV2
clone size: -
J gene: TRBJ2-5
CDR3 protein: CASRSSGLWAQETQYF
CDR3 DNA: TGTGCCAGCAGGTCCTCGGGACTCTGGGCCCAAGAGACCCAGTACTTC

D gene: -
V gene: TRBV18
clone size: -
J gene: TRBJ2-1
CDR3 protein: CASSPTDSSYNEQFF
CDR3 DNA: TGTGCCAGCTCACCGACAGATAGCTCCTACAATGAGCAGTTCTTC

D gene: -
V gene: TRBV7-2
clone size: -
J gene: TRBJ1-2
CDR3 protein: CASSPGAGGYTF
CDR3 DNA: TGTGCCAGCAGCCCGGGGGCCGGTGGCTACACCTTC

D gene: -
V gene: TRBV11-3
clone size: -
J gene: TRBJ1-5
CDR3 protein: CASNKGGVGNQPQHF
CDR3 DNA: TGTGCCAGCAACAAGGGGGGGGTAGGCAATCAGCCCCAGCATTTT

D gene: TRBD2
V gene: TRBV6-5
clone size: few
J gene: TRBJ2-4
CDR3 protein: CASKRGRGKNIQYF
CDR3 DNA: TGTGCCAGCAAGCGGGGGCGAGGCAAAAACATTCAGTACTTC

D gene: -
V gene: TRBV7-2
clone size: few
J gene: TRBJ1-4
CDR3 protein: CASSLSGLNEKLFF
CDR3 DNA: TGTGCCAGCAGCTTATCAGGGCTTAATGAAAAACTGTTTTTT

D gene: -
V gene: TRBV6-4
clone size: once
J gene: TRBJ1-1
CDR3 protein: CASSESRNTEAFF
CDR3 DNA: TGTGCCAGCAGTGAATCCAGGAACACTGAAGCTTTCTTT

D gene: TRBD1
V gene: TRBV30
clone size: -
J gene: TRBJ1-2
CDR3 protein: CAWSVRDSTGGYTF
CDR3 DNA: TGTGCCTGGAGTGTACGGGACAGCACGGGGGGCTACACCTTC

D gene: -
V gene: TRBV7-2
clone size: -
J gene: TRBJ2-5
CDR3 protein: CASSLYTRAQYF
CDR3 DNA: TGTGCCAGCAGCTTATATACCCGGGCCCAGTACTTC

D gene: TRBD1
V gene: TRBV3-1/TRBV3-2
clone size: once
J gene: TRBJ1-1
CDR3 protein: CASSHDRGDMNTEAFF
CDR3 DNA: TGTGCCAGCAGCCACGACAGGGGAGACATGAACACTGAAGCTTTCTTT

D gene: -
V gene: TRBV30
clone size: once
J gene: TRBJ1-2
CDR3 protein: CASRDTLNYGYTF
CDR3 DNA: TGTGCCTCCCGGGACACCCTAAACTATGGCTACACCTTC

D gene: TRBD1
V gene: TRBV6-5
clone size: few
J gene: TRBJ1-6
CDR3 protein: CASSYGDRNSPLHF
CDR3 DNA: TGTGCCAGCAGTTACGGGGACAGGAATTCACCCCTCCACTTT

D gene: TRBD2
V gene: TRBV3-1/TRBV3-2
clone size: -
J gene: TRBJ2-2
CDR3 protein: CASSQVAGANTGELFF
CDR3 DNA: TGTGCCAGCAGCCAAGTCGCGGGGGCGAACACCGGGGAGCTGTTTTTT

D gene: TRBD1
V gene: TRBV18
clone size: -
J gene: TRBJ1-5
CDR3 protein: CASSPPGTGSQPQHF
CDR3 DNA: TGTGCCAGCTCACCGCCCGGGACAGGAAGCCAGCCCCAGCATTTT

D gene: TRBD2
V gene: TRBV3-1/TRBV3-2
clone size: -
J gene: TRBJ2-3
CDR3 protein: CASSQPSGGAPDTQYF
CDR3 DNA: TGTGCCAGCAGCCAACCGAGCGGGGGGGCCCCAGATACGCAGTATTTT

D gene: -
V gene: TRBV19
clone size: -
J gene: TRBJ1-3
CDR3 protein: CASSHPTVSGNTIYF
CDR3 DNA: TGTGCCAGTAGTCATCCGACCGTCTCTGGAAACACCATATATTTT

D gene: TRBD1
V gene: TRBV15
clone size: -
J gene: TRBJ2-1
CDR3 protein: CATSRRLGTASYNEQFF
CDR3 DNA: TGTGCCACCAGCAGACGGCTCGGGACAGCTTCCTACAATGAGCAGTTCTTC

D gene: -
V gene: TRBV1
clone size: -
J gene: TRBJ1-2
CDR3 protein: CTSSQEHATYGYTF
CDR3 DNA: TGCACCAGCAGCCAAGAGCATGCTACCTATGGCTACACCTTC

D gene: TRBD2
V gene: TRBV4-1
clone size: -
J gene: TRBJ2-5
CDR3 protein: CASSPTGTRETQYF
CDR3 DNA: TGCGCCAGCAGCCCCACCGGGACTAGGGAGACCCAGTACTTC

D gene: TRBD2
V gene: TRBV5-1
clone size: -
J gene: TRBJ2-5
CDR3 protein: CASSEAGELQETQYF
CDR3 DNA: TGCGCCAGCAGCGAAGCGGGGGAGCTACAAGAGACCCAGTACTTC

D gene: -
V gene: TRBV2
clone size: -
J gene: TRBJ2-5
CDR3 protein: CASSGPMTRGETQYF
CDR3 DNA: TGTGCCAGCAGTGGCCCGATGACACGTGGGGAGACCCAGTACTTC

D gene: -
V gene: TRBV6-6
clone size: few
J gene: TRBJ1-5
CDR3 protein: CASSPRGGASNQPQHF
CDR3 DNA: TGTGCCAGCAGTCCGAGGGGGGGGGCTAGCAATCAGCCCCAGCATTTT

D gene: TRBD1
V gene: TRBV28
clone size: -
J gene: TRBJ1-6
CDR3 protein: CASRLDRGYNSPLHF
CDR3 DNA: TGTGCCAGCAGGCTTGACAGGGGCTATAATTCACCCCTCCACTTT

D gene: -
V gene: TRBV30
clone size: -
J gene: TRBJ2-3
CDR3 protein: CAWRMRATDTQYF
CDR3 DNA: TGTGCCTGGAGGATGCGAGCCACAGATACGCAGTATTTT

D gene: -
V gene: TRBV7-9
clone size: -
J gene: TRBJ2-2
CDR3 protein: CAKGRQPKGELFF
CDR3 DNA: TGTGCCAAGGGTAGACAGCCTAAGGGGGAGCTGTTTTTT

D gene: -
V gene: TRBV10-2
clone size: -
J gene: TRBJ1-5
CDR3 protein: CASSESDQPQHF
CDR3 DNA: TGCGCCAGCAGTGAGTCGGATCAGCCCCAGCATTTT

D gene: TRBD1
V gene: TRBV5-1
clone size: once
J gene: TRBJ1-1
CDR3 protein: CASSNPGQRLEAFF
CDR3 DNA: TGCGCCAGCAGCAATCCGGGACAGAGACTTGAAGCTTTCTTT

D gene: TRBD1
V gene: TRBV6-2/TRBV6-3
clone size: -
J gene: TRBJ1-2
CDR3 protein: CASSYSEQGAHRGYTF
CDR3 DNA: TGTGCCAGCAGTTACTCGGAGCAGGGGGCTCATCGTGGCTACACCTTC

D gene: -
V gene: TRBV6-5
clone size: -
J gene: TRBJ1-2
CDR3 protein: CASRGGNGYTF
CDR3 DNA: TGTGCCAGCAGGGGAGGAAATGGCTACACCTTC

D gene: -
V gene: TRBV18
clone size: -
J gene: TRBJ2-1
CDR3 protein: CASSPQTTTYNEQFF
CDR3 DNA: TGTGCCAGCTCACCACAGACTACAACCTACAATGAGCAGTTCTTC

D gene: -
V gene: TRBV14
clone size: -
J gene: TRBJ1-6
CDR3 protein: CASSQDTGRANSPLHF
CDR3 DNA: TGTGCCAGCAGCCAAGATACAGGACGGGCCAATTCACCCCTCCACTTT

D gene: -
V gene: TRBV5-4
clone size: -
J gene: TRBJ1-1
CDR3 protein: CASSSQVGALTEAFF
CDR3 DNA: TGTGCCAGCAGCTCACAAGTGGGCGCTCTCACTGAAGCTTTCTTT

D gene: TRBD1
V gene: TRBV18
clone size: -
J gene: TRBJ2-6
CDR3 protein: CASSQGTGGSGANVLTF
CDR3 DNA: TGTGCCAGCTCACAGGGGACAGGGGGCTCTGGGGCCAACGTCCTGACTTTC